The T cell receptor beta chain under discussion was sequenced for a study of long-term antiretroviral therapy in people with HIV. In the study overall: When the earliest samples were collected, ART was typically delayed until CD4 counts fell.

For this clone: As yet, its antigen is unknown.

Version v3.0 of the immunoSEQ assay was performed at survey level. Method: immunoSEQ multiplex PCR; TCRdb's copy keeps in-frame clones and lacks some. The sample contains tens of thousands of clones, roughly 86% of which appear only once. Looked up from germline, CDR1 is ENHRY and CDR2 is SYGVKD. Trimming shortened V by 7 bases and J by 6 bases, and 18 bases separated the two germline ends. The CDR3 totals 14 residues. Notes on the study in general: Diversity measured after ART increased yet remained under transplant donor controls. HIV repertoire CDR3 lengths ranged less widely than those of controls.

This chain uses TRBV10-3 with TRBJ1-2; TRBD1 is a possible D gene (5 bases). The sample here was unsorted PBMCs, taken approximately 2.7 years after starting antiretroviral therapy. This receptor was obtained from a man aged 35 to 55 with HIV. The CDR3 loop is CAIKRPGEWDGYTF. The CDR3 DNA reads TGTGCCATCAAACGGCCGGGGGAATGGGATGGCTACACCTTC.